The 24 T cell receptor beta chains reported below all come from one sample, sequenced in a study of cytomegalovirus exposure and HLA in healthy donors. Both 60 Vbeta primers and 13 Jbeta primers went into the PCR. The table came from immunoSEQ multiplex PCR; TCRdb's copy has only in-frame clones and leaves some out. The profile shows 150,000 to 200,000 clones, around four fifths of them singletons. Specimen: PBMCs. The receptors shown here come from a young man in good health and CMV-seropositive.

The chain recombines TRBV7-9 with TRBJ2-3; possibly TRBD2 for D (6 bases). The CDR3 extends over 15 amino acids. Germline CDR1 is SEHNR and CDR2 is FQNEAQ (reference sequence). V lost 5 bases to trimming and J lost 0 bases, with 12 bases between them. CDR3 protein: CASSGWGTSTDTQYF. CDR3 nucleotide sequence: TGTGCCAGCAGCGGGTGGGGGACTAGCACAGATACGCAGTATTTT.

This chain joins TRBV27 and TRBJ2-2; 11 positions agree with TRBD1. Germline V gene lookup returns CDR1 MNHEY and CDR2 SMNVEV (reference sequence). The ends lost 5 bases at V and 5 bases at J; junction bases unmatched: 10. The CDR3 runs to 17 residues. This CDR3 reads CASSLGQGAARTGELFF. The CDR3 region has the DNA TGTGCCAGCAGTCTAGGACAGGGGGCTGCGAGAACCGGGGAGCTGTTTTTT.

The V gene is TRBV29-1, the J gene TRBJ1-3; 9 positions agree with TRBD1. The CDR3 extends over 17 amino acids. V lost 5 bases and J lost 1; bases outside the gene matches: 12. Germline CDR1 is SQVTM and CDR2 is ANQGSEA. The CDR3 here is CSVRIPGQGLSGNTIYF. CDR3 nucleotides: TGCAGCGTTAGAATTCCGGGACAGGGACTATCTGGAAACACCATATATTTT.

A single count supports this clone. CDR3 sequence reads: CASSPAGGIPIEQYF. CDR3 nucleotide sequence: TGTGCCAGCAGCCCCGCGGGGGGGATTCCGATCGAGCAGTACTTC. The chain employs TRBV11-2 and TRBJ2-7; 9 bases are a match to TRBD2. The trim removed 5 bases at V and 6 bases at J, leaving 11 bases unmatched. Per the germline V gene, CDR1 is SGHAT and CDR2 is FQNNGV. The CDR3 length is 15 residues.

The chain is built from TRBV2 and TRBJ2-5; 13 bases are a match to TRBD2. This CDR3 is 14 amino acids long. Germline CDR1 and CDR2: SNHLY and FYNNEI. The V and J ends lost 6 bases and 7 bases, in that order; junction bases with no gene match: 5. CDR3 in amino acids: CASRTSGRAATQYF. The CDR3, as DNA: TGTGCCAGCAGAACTAGCGGGAGGGCCGCGACCCAGTACTTC.

This clone came up once. J is TRBJ2-5 and V is TRBV10-3; D may be TRBD1 (6 bases). From germline, CDR1 is ENHRY and CDR2 SYGVKD. The CDR3 runs 14 residues. Trimming removed 0 bases at V and 5 bases at J, with 10 bases between. CDR3 coding DNA: TGTGCCATCAGTGAGTCGTCAGGGGCCGAGACCCAGTACTTC. Its translation is CAISESSGAETQYF.

This chain uses TRBV28 with TRBJ2-7, with D unclear. Between the trimmed V and J ends, which lost 5 bases and 3 bases, there was a span of 11 bases. This CDR3 is built from 13 residues. Per germline, CDR1 MDHEN and CDR2 SYDVKM. DNA for the CDR3: TGTGCCAGCAGTCCCCCCCCCAACTACGAGCAGTACTTC. As protein: CASSPPPNYEQYF.

The chain joins TRBV29-1 to TRBJ2-3; 7 positions agree with TRBD2. Germline values: CDR1 SQVTM, CDR2 ANQGSEA. The junction had 5 bases not matched to a gene; V was cut back by 7 bases and J by 1 base. The CDR3 extends over 13 amino acids. CDR3 protein: CSAASGRTDTQYF. The CDR3 DNA follows: TGCAGCGCTGCTAGCGGCCGCACAGATACGCAGTATTTT.

This clone was seen just once. The chain is built from TRBV5-4 and TRBJ1-2; no reliable D call. The CDR3 loop spans 17 amino acids. Trimming removed 0 bases from V and 0 bases from J, with 15 bases in between. Looked up from germline, CDR1 is SGHNT and CDR2 is YYREEE (reference sequence). This CDR3 is CASSLVPPRQTNYGYTF. In DNA form, the CDR3 reads TGTGCCAGCAGCTTGGTTCCCCCTCGCCAGACTAACTATGGCTACACCTTC.

CDR3 in amino acids: CASAIAGELFF. CDR3 DNA sequence: TGTGCCAGCGCTATAGCCGGGGAGCTGTTTTTT. This chain uses TRBV14 with TRBJ2-2; no clear D. V was pared by 8 bases and J by 6 bases, with 7 bases between. This CDR3 has 11 residues. Germline V gene data show CDR1 as SGHDN and CDR2 as FVKESK. Full variable domain (missing parts from reference TRBV14 and TRBJ2-2): EAGVTQFPSHSVIEKGQTVTLRCDPISGHDNLYWYRRVMGKEIKFLLHFVKESKQDESGMPNNRFLAERTGGTYSTLKVQPAELEDSGVYFCASAIAGELFFGEGSRLTVL.

This chain connects TRBV7-9 to TRBJ2-1; 7 bases map to TRBD2. This CDR3 has 17 amino acids. With 1 base clipped from V and 5 bases from J, the junction kept 11 bases outside the gene matches. Germline V gene lookup returns CDR1 SEHNR and CDR2 FQNEAQ (reference sequence). CDR3 DNA: TGTGCCAGCAGCTTAGTAGTGGTTTTGGCGGGAGACAATGAGCAGTTCTTC. Translated, it gives CASSLVVVLAGDNEQFF.

This clone was detected a few times. This sequence joins TRBV5-8 and TRBJ1-4; 12 bases fit TRBD1. This CDR3 is built from 18 residues. The germline V gene has CDR1 SGHTS and CDR2 YDEGEE. V lost 4 bases to trimming and J lost 8 bases; unmatched junction nucleotides: 15. CDR3 protein: CASSEGLIAGQGAEKLFF. In DNA form, the CDR3 reads TGTGCCAGCAGCGAAGGTCTTATTGCGGGACAGGGGGCAGAAAAACTGTTTTTT.

CDR3 bases: TGTGCCAGTAGTATAGATCGAGGTGGGGCCGCGGATACGCAGTATTTT. This sequence encodes CASSIDRGGAADTQYF. The chain couples TRBV19 to TRBJ2-3; maybe TRBD1 (5 bases). Germline V gene data show CDR1 as LNHDA and CDR2 as SQIVND (reference sequence). V lost 0 bases and J 6 bases, leaving 16 bases between the germline ends. This CDR3 has 16 amino acids.

The gene calls are TRBV11-2 and TRBJ2-7; a possible D gene is TRBD2 (5 bases). V shed 3 bases and J shed 6 bases, with 9 bases lying between them. Germline CDR1 SGHAT, CDR2 FQNNGV. There are 12 residues in the CDR3. The CDR3 region is CASSLGEGEQYF. CDR3 sequence (DNA): TGTGCCAGCAGCTTGGGCGAGGGCGAGCAGTACTTC.

The V call is TRBV7-9, the J call TRBJ2-5; 7 bases map to TRBD1. This CDR3 has 15 residues. V lost 3 bases to trimming and J lost 5 bases; unmatched junction nucleotides: 9. Germline-derived CDR1 and CDR2 are SEHNR and FQNEAQ (reference sequence). Written as DNA, the CDR3 is TGTGCCAGCAGCTTGGTTAAGGGCAGGGGGGAGACCCAGTACTTC. Translated: CASSLVKGRGETQYF.

The rearrangement links TRBV5-1 to TRBJ1-4, with D tentatively TRBD1 (5 bases). CDR3 length: 15 residues. Trimming removed 4 bases at V and 8 bases at J, with 18 bases between. Germline V lookup: CDR1 SGHRS, CDR2 YFSETQ. The CDR3 protein is CASSPSGTHGEKLFF. The DNA for the CDR3 is TGCGCCAGCAGCCCATCAGGGACTCATGGGGAAAAACTGTTTTTT.

The rearrangement links TRBV14 to TRBJ1-1, with 9 bases matching TRBD1. Germline V gene lookup returns CDR1 SGHDN and CDR2 FVKESK. CDR3 length: 17 residues. With 3 bases clipped from V and 4 bases from J, the junction kept 12 bases outside the gene matches. DNA of the CDR3: TGTGCCAGCAGCCATTACTACGGGACAGGGCTTCGCACTGAAGCTTTCTTT. Its translation: CASSHYYGTGLRTEAFF.

V usage is TRBV5-4 and J usage is TRBJ1-3; perhaps TRBD1 as D (5 bases). In germline, CDR1 is SGHNT, CDR2 YYREEE (reference sequence). This CDR3 region has 13 residues. Trimming removed 1 base at V and 5 bases at J, with 7 bases between. The CDR3 spells CASSLSGRNTIYF. CDR3 DNA sequence: TGTGCCAGCAGCTTGTCAGGGCGAAACACCATATATTTT.

The V gene is TRBV5-1, the J gene TRBJ1-4; D is uncertain. Trimming stripped 7 bases from V and 5 bases from J, with 9 bases between. The CDR3 is 12 residues long. In germline, CDR1 is SGHRS, CDR2 YFSETQ. The CDR3 region has the DNA TGCGCCAGCCGGGAGTACAATGAAAAACTGTTTTTT. Translation: CASREYNEKLFF.

The rearrangement joins TRBV6-1 to TRBJ2-7; possible D gene TRBD1, 7 bases. CDR3 size: 17 residues. The V gene lost 3 bases and the J gene lost 4 bases, with 22 bases spanning the gap. Germline CDR1 and CDR2: MNHNS and SASEGT. CDR3 protein: CASSERQGGSHAYEQYF. In nucleotides, the CDR3 is TGTGCCAGCAGTGAGCGTCAGGGGGGCAGCCATGCTTACGAGCAGTACTTC.

To note about this clone: One end of the junction fails to match germline, which may point to a read error. The gene calls are TRBV11-2 and TRBJ2-1; 7 bases are shared with TRBD1. The CDR3 spans 13 residues. CDR1 is SGHAT, CDR2 FQNNGV, per germline. The CDR3 is CASSVDRVDEQFF. The CDR3 bases are TGTGCCAGCAGCGTAGACAGGGTGGATGAGCAGTTCTTC. The variable domain in full, with the rest retrieved from reference TRBV11-2 and TRBJ2-1, is EAGVAQSPRYKIIEKRQSVAFWCNPISGHATLYWYQQILGQGPKLLIQFQNNGVVDDSQLPKDRFSAERLKGVDSTLKIQPAKLEDSAVYLCASSVDRVDEQFFGPGTRLTVL.

The chain uses TRBV19 and TRBJ2-1; 8 nucleotides line up with TRBD2. Germline V gene data show CDR1 as LNHDA and CDR2 as SQIVND (reference sequence). V lost 5 bases, J lost 1 base, and 7 bases stayed unmatched. The CDR3 runs 16 residues. The CDR3 here is CASSLYSGDSYNEQFF. Here the CDR3 DNA reads TGTGCCAGTAGTCTATATAGCGGGGATTCCTACAATGAGCAGTTCTTC.

This clone showed up just once. The V and J genes are TRBV7-8 and TRBJ2-5; D uncertain. The CDR3 length is 13 residues. Germline V gives CDR1 SGHVS, CDR2 FQNEAQ. Trimming stripped 1 base from V and 7 bases from J, with 10 bases between. In DNA, the CDR3 is TGTGCCAGCAGCTTAGATCTAGTGGGGACCCAGTACTTC. Translated, it gives CASSLDLVGTQYF. The full variable domain, completed using reference TRBV7-8 and TRBJ2-5, is GAGVSQSPRYKVAKRGQDVALRCDPISGHVSLFWYQQALGQGPEFLTYFQNEAQLDKSGLPSDRFFAERPEGSVSTLKIQRTQQEDSAVYLCASSLDLVGTQYFGPGTRLLVL.

This chain uses TRBV5-5 with TRBJ2-7; 9 nucleotides match TRBD1. Germline V gives CDR1 SGHKS, CDR2 YYEKEE (reference sequence). The CDR3 contains 15 residues. V was pared by 4 bases and J by 0 bases, with 5 bases of the junction left unmatched. The CDR3 bases are TGTGCCAGCAGCCCACAGGGGGCTAACTCCTACGAGCAGTACTTC. Its protein product is CASSPQGANSYEQYF.